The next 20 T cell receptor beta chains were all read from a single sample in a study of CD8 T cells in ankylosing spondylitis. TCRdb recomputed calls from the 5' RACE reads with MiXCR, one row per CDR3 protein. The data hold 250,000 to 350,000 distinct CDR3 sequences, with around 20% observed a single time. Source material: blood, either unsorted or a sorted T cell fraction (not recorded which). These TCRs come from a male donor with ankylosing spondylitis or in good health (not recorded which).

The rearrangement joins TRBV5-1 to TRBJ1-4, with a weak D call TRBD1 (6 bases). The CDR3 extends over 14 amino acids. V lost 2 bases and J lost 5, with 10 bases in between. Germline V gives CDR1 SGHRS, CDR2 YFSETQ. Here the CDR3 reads CASSLQGGNEKLFF. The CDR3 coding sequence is TGCGCCAGCAGCTTACAGGGTGGGAATGAAAAACTGTTTTTT.

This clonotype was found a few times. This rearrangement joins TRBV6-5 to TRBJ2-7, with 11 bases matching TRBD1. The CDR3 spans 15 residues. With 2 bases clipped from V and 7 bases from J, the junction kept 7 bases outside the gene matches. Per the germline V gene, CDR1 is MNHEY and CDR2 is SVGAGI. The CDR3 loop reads CASSYGGQGVKEQYV. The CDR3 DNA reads TGTGCCAGCAGTTACGGGGGACAGGGGGTGAAAGAGCAGTACGTC.

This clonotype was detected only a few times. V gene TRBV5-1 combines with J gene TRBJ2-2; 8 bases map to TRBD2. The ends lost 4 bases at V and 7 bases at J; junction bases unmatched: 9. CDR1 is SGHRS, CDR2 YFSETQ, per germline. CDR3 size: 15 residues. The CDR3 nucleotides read TGCGCCAGCAGCCCGGGACTAGAAGTCGGCGGGGAGCTGTTTTTT. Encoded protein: CASSPGLEVGGELFF.

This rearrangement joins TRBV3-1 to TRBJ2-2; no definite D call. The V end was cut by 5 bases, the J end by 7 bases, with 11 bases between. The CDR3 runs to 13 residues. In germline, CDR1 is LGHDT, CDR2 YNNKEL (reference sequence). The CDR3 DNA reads TGTGCCAGCAGCTCGGCAGGAATCGGGGAGCTGTTTTTT. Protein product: CASSSAGIGELFF.

The chain's CDR3 is CSARAGDFSYEQYV. DNA of the CDR3: TGCAGTGCTAGAGCAGGGGACTTCTCCTACGAGCAGTACGTC. The gene calls are TRBV20-1 and TRBJ2-7; D is perhaps TRBD1 or TRBD2 (6 bases each). Trimming removed 1 base from V and 0 bases from J, with 10 bases in between. Germline CDR1 reads DFQATT; CDR2 reads SNEGSKA (reference sequence). The CDR3 has 14 amino acids.

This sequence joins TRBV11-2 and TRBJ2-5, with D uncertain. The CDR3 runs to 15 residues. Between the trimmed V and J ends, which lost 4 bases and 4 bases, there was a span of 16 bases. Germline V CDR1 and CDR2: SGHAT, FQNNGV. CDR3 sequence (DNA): TGTGCCAGCAGCTCCGAAGCGACACCCGTAGAGACCCAGTACTTC. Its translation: CASSSEATPVETQYF.

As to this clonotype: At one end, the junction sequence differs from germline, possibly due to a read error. CDR3 in amino acids: CASSLETSYEQFF. CDR3 bases: TGTGCCAGCAGCTTAGAGACATCTTATGAGCAGTTCTTC. The J gene is TRBJ2-1, the V gene TRBV12-3 or TRBV12-4, with D uncertain. This CDR3 comprises 13 residues.

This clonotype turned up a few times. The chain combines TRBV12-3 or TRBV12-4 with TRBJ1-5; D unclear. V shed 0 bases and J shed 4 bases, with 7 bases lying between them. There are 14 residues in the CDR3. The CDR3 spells CASSLADTNQPQHF. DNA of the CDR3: TGTGCCAGCAGTTTAGCTGACACAAATCAGCCCCAGCATTTT.

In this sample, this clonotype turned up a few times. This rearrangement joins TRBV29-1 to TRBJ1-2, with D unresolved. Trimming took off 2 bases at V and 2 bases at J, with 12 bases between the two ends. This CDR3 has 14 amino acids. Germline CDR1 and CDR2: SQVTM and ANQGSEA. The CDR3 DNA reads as TGCAGCGTTGAAAGACCGGCTTCCAACTATGGCTACACCTTC. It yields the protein CSVERPASNYGYTF.

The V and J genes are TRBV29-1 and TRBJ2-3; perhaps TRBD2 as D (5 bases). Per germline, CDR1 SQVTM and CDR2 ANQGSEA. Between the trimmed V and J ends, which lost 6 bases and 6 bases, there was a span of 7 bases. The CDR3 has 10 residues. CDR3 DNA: TGCAGCGTGACTACTGATACGCAGTATTTT. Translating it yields CSVTTDTQYF.

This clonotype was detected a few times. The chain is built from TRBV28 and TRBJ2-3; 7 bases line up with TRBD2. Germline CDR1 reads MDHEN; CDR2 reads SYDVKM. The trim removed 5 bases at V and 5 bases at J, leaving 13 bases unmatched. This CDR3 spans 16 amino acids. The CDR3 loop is CASSPSGLPAIDTQYF. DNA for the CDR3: TGTGCCAGCAGTCCGTCGGGACTACCTGCGATAGATACGCAGTATTTT.

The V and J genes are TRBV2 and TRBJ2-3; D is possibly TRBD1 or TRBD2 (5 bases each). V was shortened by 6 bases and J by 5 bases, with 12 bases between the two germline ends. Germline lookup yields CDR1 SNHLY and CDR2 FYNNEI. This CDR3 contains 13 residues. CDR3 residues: CASRVRDQDTQYF. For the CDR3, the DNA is TGTGCCAGCAGAGTCCGGGACCAAGATACGCAGTATTTT.

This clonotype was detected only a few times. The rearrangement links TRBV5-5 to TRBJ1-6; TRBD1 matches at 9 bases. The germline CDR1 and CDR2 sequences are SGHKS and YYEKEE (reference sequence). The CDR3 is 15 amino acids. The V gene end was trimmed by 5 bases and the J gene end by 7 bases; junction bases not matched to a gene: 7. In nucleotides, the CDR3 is TGTGCCAGCAGTCGTACAGGGGGCGAGAATTCACCCCTCCACTTT. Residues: CASSRTGGENSPLHF.

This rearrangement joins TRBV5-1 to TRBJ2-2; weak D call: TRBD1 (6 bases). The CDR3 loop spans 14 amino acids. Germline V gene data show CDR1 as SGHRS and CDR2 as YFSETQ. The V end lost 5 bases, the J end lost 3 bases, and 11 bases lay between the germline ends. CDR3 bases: TGCGCCAGCAGGGACAGAACTTACACCGGGGAGCTGTTTTTT. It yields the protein CASRDRTYTGELFF.

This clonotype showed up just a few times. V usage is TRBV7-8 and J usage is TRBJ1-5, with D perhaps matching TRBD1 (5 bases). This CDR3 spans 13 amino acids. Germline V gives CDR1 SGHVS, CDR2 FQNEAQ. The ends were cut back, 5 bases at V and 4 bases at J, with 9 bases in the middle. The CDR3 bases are TGTGCCAGCAGCGGAGCAGGGAATCAGCCCCAGCATTTT. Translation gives CASSGAGNQPQHF. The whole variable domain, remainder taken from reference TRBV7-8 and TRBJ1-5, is GAGVSQSPRYKVAKRGQDVALRCDPISGHVSLFWYQQALGQGPEFLTYFQNEAQLDKSGLPSDRFFAERPEGSVSTLKIQRTQQEDSAVYLCASSGAGNQPQHFGDGTRLSIL.

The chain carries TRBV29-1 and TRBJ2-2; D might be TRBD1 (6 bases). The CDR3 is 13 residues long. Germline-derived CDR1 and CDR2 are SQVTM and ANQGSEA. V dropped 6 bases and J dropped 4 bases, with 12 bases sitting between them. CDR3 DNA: TGCAGCGTGTCGACAGGATCCACCGGGGAGCTGTTTTTT. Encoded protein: CSVSTGSTGELFF.

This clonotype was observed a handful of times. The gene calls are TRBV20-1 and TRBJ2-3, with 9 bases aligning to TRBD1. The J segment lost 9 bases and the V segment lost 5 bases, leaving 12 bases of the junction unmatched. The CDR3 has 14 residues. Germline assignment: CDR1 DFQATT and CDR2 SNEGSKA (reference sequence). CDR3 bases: TGCAGTGCTCCCTCGGGACAGGGTCTACTAACGCAGTATTTT. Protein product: CSAPSGQGLLTQYF.

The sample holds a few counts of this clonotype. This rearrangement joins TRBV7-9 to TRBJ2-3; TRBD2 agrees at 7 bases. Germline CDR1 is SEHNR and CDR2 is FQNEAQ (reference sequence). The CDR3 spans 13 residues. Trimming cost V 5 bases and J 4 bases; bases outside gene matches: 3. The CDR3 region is CASSRLAADTQYF. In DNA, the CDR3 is TGTGCCAGCAGCCGACTAGCTGCAGATACGCAGTATTTT. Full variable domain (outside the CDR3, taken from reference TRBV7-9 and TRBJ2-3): DTGVSQNPRHKITKRGQNVTFRCDPISEHNRLYWYRQTLGQGPEFLTYFQNEAQLEKSRLLSDRFSAERPKGSFSTLEIQRTEQGDSAMYLCASSRLAADTQYFGPGTRLTVL.

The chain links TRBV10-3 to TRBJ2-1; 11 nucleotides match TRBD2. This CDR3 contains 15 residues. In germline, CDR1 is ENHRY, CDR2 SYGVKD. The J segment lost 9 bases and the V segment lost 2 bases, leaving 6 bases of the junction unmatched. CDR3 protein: CAISESLAGGSEQFF. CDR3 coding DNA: TGTGCCATCAGTGAGAGTCTAGCGGGGGGAAGTGAGCAGTTCTTC.

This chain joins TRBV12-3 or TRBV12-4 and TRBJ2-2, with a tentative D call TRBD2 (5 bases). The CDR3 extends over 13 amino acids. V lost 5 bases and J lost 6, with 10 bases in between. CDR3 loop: CASSVLAPGELFF. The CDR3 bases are TGTGCCAGCAGTGTTCTAGCCCCCGGGGAGCTGTTTTTT.